The 25 T cell receptor beta chains given below trace back to one sample, sequenced in a study of blood T cell repertoires in COVID-19. Sequencing was performed with immunoSEQ multiplex PCR; in TCRdb, only in-frame clones are kept and a portion is missing. The repertoire includes over 200,000 clones, more than 85% of them detected once, and 2% to 3% sits in the top ten. Sequenced input: peripheral blood. These receptors were taken from a person between 18 and 30 years old with COVID-19, enrolled during active disease.

This clone was recorded a few times. This sequence joins TRBV5-6 and TRBJ2-7; the D gene is possibly TRBD1 (5 bases). V dropped 0 bases and J dropped 2 bases, with 12 bases sitting between them. The germline gives CDR1 SGHDT, CDR2 YYEEEE. The CDR3 loop spans 15 amino acids. CDR3 DNA sequence: TGTGCCAGCAGCTTGGTTGGGGCACCGGCCTACGAGCAGTACTTC. Protein product: CASSLVGAPAYEQYF.

The rearrangement links TRBV5-1 to TRBJ2-5; 7 bases align to TRBD2. The CDR3 length is 17 residues. CDR1 SGHRS and CDR2 YFSETQ come from the germline V gene. The V gene end was trimmed by 2 bases and the J gene end by 1 base; junction bases not matched to a gene: 11. CDR3 coding DNA: TGCGCCAGCAGCTTTAGGGCTAGCGGAGATTTCCAAGAGACCCAGTACTTC. This sequence encodes CASSFRASGDFQETQYF.

The V gene is TRBV18, the J gene TRBJ2-3; D may be TRBD1 (6 bases). Germline CDR1 KGHSH, CDR2 LQKENI. The CDR3 spans 16 residues. V lost 2 bases, J lost 0 bases, and 12 bases lay in between. The DNA for the CDR3 is TGTGCCAGCTCACCAGGTGCAGGGGACAGCACAGATACGCAGTATTTT. Protein sequence: CASSPGAGDSTDTQYF.

The V gene is TRBV19, the J gene TRBJ2-5; 11 bases are shared with TRBD2. Germline V gene data show CDR1 as LNHDA and CDR2 as SQIVND (reference sequence). The CDR3 sequence is 14 residues long. The V gene end was trimmed by 5 bases and the J gene end by 5 bases; junction bases not matched to a gene: 4. Here the CDR3 reads CASSPRLAGETQYF. As DNA, the CDR3 is TGTGCCAGTAGTCCGCGACTAGCGGGGGAGACCCAGTACTTC.

J is TRBJ2-3 and V is TRBV6-5; D perhaps matches TRBD2 (6 bases). Trimming removed 8 bases at V and 1 base at J, with 10 bases between. Germline CDR1 MNHEY, CDR2 SVGAGI. The CDR3 extends over 13 amino acids. The DNA for the CDR3 is TGTGCCAGCCGGGACTCGGGCACAGATACGCAGTATTTT. Amino acid sequence: CASRDSGTDTQYF.

The genes are TRBV7-8 and TRBJ2-3; D remains ambiguous. This CDR3 comprises 13 residues. CDR1 and CDR2 (germline): SGHVS, FQNEAQ. The V and J ends lost 5 bases and 2 bases respectively, with 8 bases between them. CDR3 sequence (DNA): TGTGCCAGCAGCCCCGTAAACACAGATACGCAGTATTTT. Its protein is CASSPVNTDTQYF.

V is TRBV13 and J is TRBJ2-2, with 7 bases identical to TRBD2. J gave up 1 base and V 7 bases, and 0 bases lay outside the gene matches. This CDR3 region has 13 residues. Germline V gene lookup returns CDR1 PRHDT and CDR2 FYEKMQ (reference sequence). The CDR3: CASKRGNTGELFF. Here the CDR3 DNA reads TGTGCCAGCAAGCGGGGGAACACCGGGGAGCTGTTTTTT.

This chain uses TRBV4-1 with TRBJ1-5; TRBD1 matches 8 bases. Trimming removed 0 bases from V and 4 bases from J; junction bases left unmatched: 8. Germline V gene lookup returns CDR1 MGHRA and CDR2 YSYEKL. The CDR3 sequence is 17 residues long. The CDR3 coding sequence is TGCGCCAGCAGCCAAGATACGCAGACAGGGGTGAATCAGCCCCAGCATTTT. It yields the protein CASSQDTQTGVNQPQHF.

The J gene is TRBJ2-7, the V gene TRBV27; 12 bases match TRBD2. V dropped 2 bases and J dropped 5; count of bases not matched to a gene: 4. In germline, CDR1 is MNHEY, CDR2 SMNVEV (reference sequence). This CDR3 contains 15 residues. The CDR3 sequence: CASSLTTSGRNEQYF. CDR3 nucleotide sequence: TGTGCCAGCAGTTTAACGACTAGCGGGAGAAACGAGCAGTACTTC.

This clone was seen just once. This chain uses TRBV18 with TRBJ2-1, with 13 positions matching TRBD2. In germline, CDR1 is KGHSH, CDR2 LQKENI. V was clipped by 3 bases and J by 7 bases; unmatched bases: 0. CDR3 size: 14 residues. The CDR3 loop reads CASSPTSGRNEQFF. CDR3 nucleotides: TGTGCCAGCTCACCGACTAGCGGGAGGAATGAGCAGTTCTTC. Combining the CDR3 with reference TRBV18 and TRBJ2-1 gives the whole variable domain NAGVMQNPRHLVRRRGQEARLRCSPMKGHSHVYWYRQLPEEGLKFMVYLQKENIIDESGMPKERFSAEFPKEGPSILRIQQVVRGDSAAYFCASSPTSGRNEQFFGPGTRLTVL.

The CDR3, as DNA: TGTGCCTGGAGTGTAAATGAGGGAGTCTATGGCTACACCTTC. This gives the protein CAWSVNEGVYGYTF. The chain uses TRBV30 and TRBJ1-2; D uncertain. The V gene's germline CDR1 is GTSNPN and CDR2 SVGIG (reference sequence). CDR3 length: 14 amino acids. The V end was cut by 0 bases, the J end by 4 bases, with 12 bases between.

V is TRBV7-2 and J is TRBJ1-6; possibly TRBD1 for D (5 bases). CDR1 and CDR2 (germline): SGHTA, FQGNSA. This CDR3 contains 14 residues. The V end lost 2 bases, the J end lost 5 bases, and 7 bases lay between the germline ends. In DNA form, the CDR3 reads TGTGCCAGCAGCTTACAGGGTAATAATTCACCCCTCCACTTT. This gives the protein CASSLQGNNSPLHF.

The rearrangement links TRBV4-1 to TRBJ2-2; D ambiguous. With 6 bases removed from V and 6 bases from J, the gap between germline ends came to 8 bases. The length of the CDR3 is 12 residues. Germline V lookup: CDR1 MGHRA, CDR2 YSYEKL. This chain's CDR3 is CASRSNAGELFF. In DNA form, the CDR3 reads TGCGCCAGCAGGAGTAATGCCGGGGAGCTGTTTTTT.

The chain carries TRBV7-9 and TRBJ2-7; TRBD2 is a possible D gene (5 bases). The germline gives CDR1 SEHNR, CDR2 FQNEAQ (reference sequence). This CDR3 is 13 amino acids long. V gave up 0 bases and J gave up 4 bases, with 7 bases separating them. As DNA, the CDR3 is TGTGCCAGCAGCTTAGCGGGAGAGTACGAGCAGTACTTC. Translated: CASSLAGEYEQYF.

The chain couples TRBV2 to TRBJ2-1, with TRBD1 matching 7 bases. The CDR3 spans 15 residues. CDR1 is SNHLY and CDR2 is FYNNEI in the germline V gene. The V segment lost 5 bases and the J segment 2 bases; nucleotides outside the gene matches: 6. The CDR3 DNA follows: TGTGCCAGCAGTAGTGACAGGGTTCCCTACAATGAGCAGTTCTTC. It codes for CASSSDRVPYNEQFF.

A single count supports this clone. CDR3 loop: CASSLQSSRYEQYF. CDR3 sequence (DNA): TGTGCCAGCAGCTTACAGTCTAGCAGGTACGAGCAGTACTTC. V usage is TRBV7-2 and J usage is TRBJ2-7; D possibly corresponds to TRBD2 (5 bases). Trimming took 2 bases from V and 4 from J, leaving 12 bases between them. Germline assignment: CDR1 SGHTA and CDR2 FQGNSA. The CDR3 consists of 14 residues.

This chain joins TRBV19 and TRBJ2-5; a weak D match, TRBD1 (6 bases). From germline, CDR1 is LNHDA and CDR2 SQIVND (reference sequence). The CDR3 totals 17 residues. Trimming left V 5 bases short and J 5 bases short, with 24 bases between. The DNA for the CDR3 is TGTGCCAGTAGTCCCCAACGGCCGGGACACCCTAGGGAGACCCAGTACTTC. Its translation: CASSPQRPGHPRETQYF.

The chain couples TRBV7-2 to TRBJ2-2, with 9 nucleotides matching TRBD1. The CDR3 contains 14 residues. Trimming cost V 4 bases and J 7 bases; bases outside gene matches: 4. The germline CDR1 and CDR2 sequences are SGHTA and FQGNSA. The CDR3 DNA reads TGTGCCAGCAGCTATAACAGGGGGCTCGGGGAGCTGTTTTTT. Its translation: CASSYNRGLGELFF.

This chain connects TRBV25-1 to TRBJ1-4, with TRBD1 as a possible D gene (5 bases). Germline values: CDR1 MGHDK, CDR2 SYGVNS. There are 14 residues in the CDR3. Deletions cut 2 bases from V and 4 bases from J, with 8 bases between. For the CDR3, the DNA is TGTGCCAGCAGTGAACAGGGAAATAATGAAAAACTGTTTTTT. This gives the protein CASSEQGNNEKLFF.

The V and J genes are TRBV15 and TRBJ2-2; maybe TRBD2 (5 bases). The CDR3 is 15 residues long. The V and J ends lost 0 bases and 8 bases respectively, with 13 bases between them. CDR1 LNHNV and CDR2 YYDKDF come from the germline V gene (reference sequence). For the CDR3, the DNA is TGTGCCACCAGCAGAGATCAAGGACTGCCAGGGGAGCTGTTTTTT. Translated: CATSRDQGLPGELFF.

The genes are TRBV5-1 and TRBJ2-1, with D possibly matching TRBD2 (5 bases). Germline lookup yields CDR1 SGHRS and CDR2 YFSETQ. The CDR3 length is 19 residues. Between the trimmed V and J ends, which lost 0 bases and 0 bases, there was a span of 19 bases. The CDR3: CASSLVREYSWSSYNEQFF. The CDR3 coding sequence is TGCGCCAGCAGCTTGGTTAGGGAGTATTCTTGGAGCTCCTACAATGAGCAGTTCTTC.

This chain connects TRBV6-2 or TRBV6-3 to TRBJ1-2; 7 nucleotides agree with TRBD1. CDR1 MNHEY and CDR2 SVGEGT come from the germline V gene. The CDR3 is 14 amino acids. Unmatched junction bases numbered 6, after V lost 2 bases and J lost 6 bases. Here the CDR3 DNA reads TGTGCCAGCAGTTACCAACAGGGGTTGGATGGCTACACCTTC. Translation: CASSYQQGLDGYTF.

The genes are TRBV7-9 and TRBJ2-1, with D unresolved. Trimming removed 0 bases from V and 3 bases from J, with 3 bases in between. CDR1 and CDR2 (germline): SEHNR, FQNEAQ (reference sequence). The CDR3 is 13 amino acids. CDR3 nucleotides: TGTGCCAGCAGCTTAGCCGTCTACAATGAGCAGTTCTTC. Residues: CASSLAVYNEQFF.

V usage is TRBV2 and J usage is TRBJ1-1; no clear D. Per the germline V gene, CDR1 is SNHLY and CDR2 is FYNNEI. This CDR3 has 15 amino acids. V lost 8 bases to trimming and J lost 1 base, with 17 bases between them. Here the CDR3 reads CASSTNWGANTEAFF. The CDR3 nucleotides are TGTGCCAGCTCCACAAACTGGGGAGCGAACACTGAAGCTTTCTTT.

The CDR3 DNA reads as TGTGCCAGCAGTTTAGGCGGGGCGGGAGAAAAACTGTTTTTT. Translation: CASSLGGAGEKLFF. The chain carries TRBV6-1 and TRBJ1-4, with a weak D call TRBD1 (5 bases). V was cut by 5 bases and J by 8 bases, with 15 bases left in between. CDR1 is MNHNS and CDR2 is SASEGT in the germline V gene. CDR3 length: 14 residues.